This paragraph reports one TCR beta chain. Original processing notes: Researchers report that nucleated cell counts were estimated from reference gene primer amplification. Sequencing was performed with immunoSEQ multiplex PCR; in TCRdb, only in-frame clones are kept and a portion is missing. Clone size and the V and J calls come from that table; the DNA yielded D and trimming. Of some 120,000 clones in the sample, 90% were seen once. Trimming cost V 0 bases and J 5 bases; bases outside gene matches: 18. The CDR3 loop spans 19 amino acids. The V gene's germline CDR1 is SGHRS and CDR2 YFSETQ. The sample is drawn from a study of blood T cell repertoires in COVID-19. Study information: The cDNA or gDNA used as material had been derived from T cells, B-cell-depleted T cells, or PBMCs.

The genes are TRBV5-1 and TRBJ2-5; 8 nucleotides agree with TRBD2. This TCR was sampled from a human donor with active COVID-19. The donor label of this sample is uncertain. Source material: peripheral blood. The CDR3 protein is CASSLDGVSGGGQEETQYF. CDR3 coding DNA: TGCGCCAGCAGCTTGGACGGAGTTAGCGGCGGGGGGCAAGAGGAGACCCAGTACTTC. Combining the CDR3 with reference TRBV5-1 and TRBJ2-5 gives the whole variable domain KAGVTQTPRYLIKTRGQQVTLSCSPISGHRSVSWYQQTPGQGLQFLFEYFSETQRNKGNFPGRFSGRQFSNSRSEMNVSTLELGDSALYLCASSLDGVSGGGQEETQYFGPGTRLLVL.